This T cell receptor beta chain was identified during a study of radiotherapy plus CTLA-4 blockade in lung cancer. As for the study in general: Objective responses occurred in around 20% of patients; roughly 31% had disease control. General study results and limits: TCR clones originating in tumors grew in number in blood after radiotherapy plus ipilimumab. Reportedly, early blood T cell clone dynamics best predicted response, with interferon-beta.

Note on this clone: The antigen remains unidentified.

The method was immunoSEQ multiplex PCR; TCRdb's version includes in-frame clones alone and lacks a portion of them. The top ten hold less than 5% of the sample, which has about 72,000 clones, around four fifths seen once. CTLA-4 blockade using ipilimumab, together with focal radiation, was received by patients with chemo-refractory metastatic non-small-cell lung cancer. V lost 5 bases and J lost 3, with 10 bases in between. This CDR3 comprises 13 residues. CDR1 MNHNS and CDR2 SASEGT come from the germline V gene. This sequence originates from a human donor with non-small cell lung cancer who had a partial response to radiotherapy plus ipilimumab. Sequenced material: peripheral blood, taken from a patient treated with radiotherapy plus ipilimumab. The genes are TRBV6-1 and TRBJ1-1; D not certain. The CDR3 bases are TGTGCCAGCAGTTCCCTAAGAGACACTGAAGCTTTCTTT. Residues: CASSSLRDTEAFF.